Below are 9 T cell receptor beta chains sequenced from a single sample in a study of technical replicates of blood from a few donors. TCRdb's table, derived via immunoSEQ multiplex PCR, lists solely in-frame clones and lacks some. The sample lists 85,000 to 100,000 clones, 95% seen once, with roughly 0.2% in the top ten. Sequenced: T cells isolated from PBMCs. The receptors come from a human donor in good health.

Only one count was recorded for this clone. The rearrangement joins TRBV27 to TRBJ2-5; a weak D match, TRBD1 (6 bases). CDR1 is MNHEY, CDR2 SMNVEV, per germline (reference sequence). The CDR3 runs to 15 residues. The V gene lost 5 bases and the J gene lost 5 bases, with 18 bases spanning the gap. The CDR3 region is CASSVLQGNVETQYF. The DNA for the CDR3 is TGTGCCAGCAGTGTACTACAGGGTAATGTGGAGACCCAGTACTTC.

The rearrangement joins TRBV7-9 to TRBJ1-1; D gene uncertain. Germline lookup yields CDR1 SEHNR and CDR2 FQNEAQ (reference sequence). V lost 3 bases and J lost 6, with 8 bases in between. CDR3 length: 12 amino acids. The CDR3 DNA is TGTGCCAGCAGCTTTACTCCCCCTGAAGCTTTCTTT. Translated, it gives CASSFTPPEAFF.

V is TRBV5-1 and J is TRBJ2-1; TRBD2 might be the D (6 bases). In germline, CDR1 is SGHRS, CDR2 YFSETQ. Trimming stripped 0 bases from V and 8 bases from J, with 12 bases between. This CDR3 contains 14 residues. The CDR3 DNA is TGCGCCAGCAGCTTGGACCCGACTAGTCATGAGCAGTTCTTC. Residues: CASSLDPTSHEQFF.

J is TRBJ1-2 and V is TRBV6-5, with 7 bases fitting TRBD1. The CDR3 length is 13 residues. The germline V gene encodes CDR1 MNHEY and CDR2 SVGAGI. V trimming: 1 base; J trimming: 5 bases; junction bases outside the gene matches: 1. This chain's CDR3 is CASSYWDSYGYTF. CDR3 DNA sequence: TGTGCCAGCAGTTACTGGGACAGTTATGGCTACACCTTC.

In this sample, this clone turned up once. The chain joins TRBV10-3 to TRBJ2-1; 9 nucleotides line up with TRBD2. Germline loops: CDR1 ENHRY, CDR2 SYGVKD. The CDR3 runs to 14 residues. With 10 bases clipped from V and 2 bases from J, the junction kept 6 bases outside the gene matches. For the CDR3, the DNA is TGTGCCACCTTAGCGGGAGTTCCCTACAATGAGCAGTTCTTC. Protein sequence: CATLAGVPYNEQFF.

This clone appeared a single time. The rearrangement joins TRBV5-1 to TRBJ2-5; 7 bases fit TRBD1. There are 15 residues in the CDR3. Per germline, CDR1 SGHRS and CDR2 YFSETQ. V was pared by 3 bases and J by 3 bases, with 8 bases of the junction left unmatched. CDR3 nucleotide sequence: TGCGCCAGCAGCTGGACCGGGACAGCCGAAGAGACCCAGTACTTC. This translates into CASSWTGTAEETQYF.

This clone is a singleton in its sample. This chain uses TRBV10-3 with TRBJ2-1; D uncertain. The CDR3 has 12 amino acids. The germline V gene has CDR1 ENHRY and CDR2 SYGVKD. The V and J ends lost 4 bases and 5 bases respectively, with 6 bases between them. CDR3 sequence: CAISAQNNEQFF. CDR3 nucleotide sequence: TGTGCCATCAGTGCACAGAACAATGAGCAGTTCTTC.

The chain employs TRBV29-1 and TRBJ1-4; D might be TRBD1 (6 bases). V was pared by 7 bases and J by 7 bases, with 16 bases between. The CDR3 extends over 13 amino acids. Germline CDR1 and CDR2: SQVTM and ANQGSEA. Here the CDR3 reads CSAQRTVSEKLFF. The CDR3, as DNA: TGCAGCGCCCAGAGGACAGTTAGTGAAAAACTGTTTTTT. The full variable domain, completed using reference TRBV29-1 and TRBJ1-4, is SAVISQKPSRDICQRGTSLTIQCQVDSQVTMMFWYRQQPGQSLTLIATANQGSEATYESGFVIDKFPISRPNLTFSTLTVSNMSPEDSSIYLCSAQRTVSEKLFFGSGTQLSVL.

The chain couples TRBV6-1 to TRBJ1-1; 8 bases match TRBD1. The V gene's germline CDR1 is MNHNS and CDR2 SASEGT. The CDR3 contains 12 residues. J lost 9 bases, V lost 4 bases, and 4 bases had no gene match. The CDR3 reads CASSVQGDQAFF. For the CDR3, the DNA is TGTGCCAGCAGTGTACAGGGGGACCAAGCTTTCTTT.